The sequence of this T cell receptor beta chain was determined in a study of cytomegalovirus exposure and HLA in healthy donors. Overall study context: The approximately 130 validation repertoires were reported in a later analysis to have been generated on the same platform as the approximately 700 first-cohort repertoires. Study-wide results and caveats: The TCR clusters that emerged in the first cohort tended, a later analysis found, to co-occur in the approximately 110 validation repertoires. Reported performance of the classifier showed diagnosis of cytomegalovirus status with high specificity and sensitivity. Researchers catalogued roughly 150 TCR beta chains as cytomegalovirus-associated.

Germline loops: CDR1 KGHSH, CDR2 LQKENI. The CDR3 extends over 15 amino acids. Trimming at V came to 2 bases and at J to 3 bases, leaving 6 bases not matched to a gene. TCRdb keeps only in-frame clones here, not all; method: immunoSEQ multiplex PCR. Among 90,000 to 100,000 clones listed, approximately 88% were seen once. As regards this clone: Antigen specificity is unknown.

The sequencing input was PBMCs. The sequence was obtained from a woman aged 30 to 39 in good health and CMV-seronegative. The J gene is TRBJ1-1, the V gene TRBV18; the match to TRBD1 covers 7 bases. CDR3 DNA sequence: TGTGCCAGCTCACCAGCCACAGGGGCTTACACTGAAGCTTTCTTT. Encoded protein: CASSPATGAYTEAFF.